This T cell receptor (beta chain) came from a study of T cells in Graves' hyperthyroidism and ophthalmopathy. Study findings and constraints: Expanded thyroid clonotypes (above 0.001) were mostly also found in blood. The model predicted ophthalmopathy a median approximately 6 months before onset.

Uncontrolled infection, other autoimmune disease, pregnancy and lactation each barred patients from inclusion. Diagnosis relied on clinical symptoms, serum thyroxine and TRAb, thyroid ultrasound and orbital computed tomography. About this clonotype itself: Its target is unknown.

Trimming took 1 base from V and 12 from J, leaving 10 bases between them. Germline-derived CDR1 and CDR2 are SGHDN and FVKESK. The CDR3 totals 11 residues. Authors of the study amplified TCR beta CDR3 regions from RNA transcripts. Carried out on the TCR CDR3, a first-round RT-PCR used the HTBI primer set. A single record per CDR3 protein comes from TCRdb applying MiXCR to the multiplex PCR reads. The table lists some 350,000 distinct CDR3 sequences, 19% of them singletons. The specimen was blood. The TCR comes from a woman between 18 and 30 years old with Graves' hyperthyroidism. The chain employs TRBV14 and TRBJ2-7, with a possible D match to TRBD2 (6 bases). CDR3 nucleotide sequence: TGTGCCAGCAGCCAAGGCGGGGCTCCGTACTTC. As protein: CASSQGGAPYF.